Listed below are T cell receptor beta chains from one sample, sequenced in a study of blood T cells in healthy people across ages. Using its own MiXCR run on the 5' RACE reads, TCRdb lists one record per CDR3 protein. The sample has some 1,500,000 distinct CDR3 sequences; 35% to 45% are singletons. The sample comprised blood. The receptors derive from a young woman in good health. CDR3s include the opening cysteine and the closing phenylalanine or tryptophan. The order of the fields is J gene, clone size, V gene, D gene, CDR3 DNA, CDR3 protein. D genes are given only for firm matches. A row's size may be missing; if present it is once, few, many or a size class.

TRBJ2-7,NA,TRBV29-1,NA,TGCAGCGTTGTCCAGTTCGGTTACGAGCAGTACTTC,CSVVQFGYEQYF
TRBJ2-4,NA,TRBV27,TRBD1,TGTGCCAGCAGTTTATCGATGACAGGGGACGACATTCAGTACTTC,CASSLSMTGDDIQYF
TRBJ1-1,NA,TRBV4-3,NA,TGCGCCAGCAGCCCCCCGAGGGGAGGGGGGTACACTGAAGCTTTCTTT,CASSPPRGGGYTEAFF
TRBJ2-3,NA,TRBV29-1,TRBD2,TGCAGCGTTGGAGGGAGGGCCGTAGATACGCAGTATTTT,CSVGGRAVDTQYF
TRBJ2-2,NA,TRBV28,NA,TGTGCCCTAGGAGGGCCGGGTACCGGGGAGCTGTTTTTT,CALGGPGTGELFF
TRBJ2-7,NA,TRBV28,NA,TGTGCCAGCAGTAACAGGGACTACGAGCAGTACTTC,CASSNRDYEQYF
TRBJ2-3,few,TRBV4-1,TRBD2,TGCGCCAGCAAAACGGGACTAGCGGGGGGGATTACAGATACGCAGTATTTT,CASKTGLAGGITDTQYF
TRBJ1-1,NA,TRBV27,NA,TGTGCCAGCAGTTATAAAGGATCTATTATAGGGGGAGAAGCTTTCTTT,CASSYKGSIIGGEAFF
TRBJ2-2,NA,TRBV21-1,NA,TGTGCCAGCAGCAAAGCGCCGGCCGGGGAGCTGTTTTTT,CASSKAPAGELFF
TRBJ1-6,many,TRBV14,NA,TGTGCCAGCAGCCAAGATACAGGGTATAATTCACCCCTCCACTTT,CASSQDTGYNSPLHF
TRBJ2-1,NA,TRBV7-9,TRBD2,TGTGCCAGCAGCCCCCCGACCGGGACTAGCGGGACGGCATCCTACAAGGAGCAGTTCTTC,CASSPPTGTSGTASYKEQFF
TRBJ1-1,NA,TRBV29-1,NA,TGCAGCGTTGCATTAGGCCCCGAAGCTTTCTTT,CSVALGPEAFF
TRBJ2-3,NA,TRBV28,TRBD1,TGTGCCAGCAGTTCGCCCCAGGGGGTAGGCACAGATACGCAGTATTTT,CASSSPQGVGTDTQYF
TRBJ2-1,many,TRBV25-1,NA,TGTGCCAGCAGTGGAGACAGGTACAATGAGCAGTTCTTC,CASSGDRYNEQFF
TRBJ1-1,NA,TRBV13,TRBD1,TGTGCCAGCAGCGGGAACGACAGGGCAGGTACTGAAGCTTTCTTT,CASSGNDRAGTEAFF
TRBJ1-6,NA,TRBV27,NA,TGTGCCAGCAGTTTATACGGAGAGGGGAATTCACCCCTCCACTTT,CASSLYGEGNSPLHF
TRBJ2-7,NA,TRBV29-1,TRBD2,TGCAGCGTTGACCGGACTAGCTTCCTCTACAATGAGCAGTACTTC,CSVDRTSFLYNEQYF
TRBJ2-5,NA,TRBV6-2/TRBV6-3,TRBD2,TGTGCCAGCAGTCTCCAGGGACTAGCTTTGGAGACCCAGTACTTC,CASSLQGLALETQYF
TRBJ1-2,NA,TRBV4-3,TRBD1,TGCGCCAGCAGCCAAACACTTGTGACAGGGGATTCTAACTATGGCTACACCTTC,CASSQTLVTGDSNYGYTF
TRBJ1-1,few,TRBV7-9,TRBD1,TGTGCCAGCGCGACAGGGCCAATGAACACTGAAGCTTTCTTT,CASATGPMNTEAFF
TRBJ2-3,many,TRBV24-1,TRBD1,TGTGCCACCAGTGCCTGGACAGGGAGCACAGATACGCAGTATTTT,CATSAWTGSTDTQYF
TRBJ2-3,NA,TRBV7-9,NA,TGTGCCAGCAGCTTAGTGGACTTTACGCAGTATTTT,CASSLVDFTQYF